A selection of T cell receptor beta chains follows, all from one sample in a study of shared clonotypes between healthy human individuals. TCRdb keeps only in-frame clones here, not all; method: immunoSEQ multiplex PCR. The data contain fewer than 800,000 clones, 90% to 95% of them singletons. Sequencing input: naive CD8+ T cells sorted from blood. The source is a man between 25 and 39 years old in good health. Each CDR3 is given with its conserved first and last residue. A D gene is named only where the DNA matches it firmly. Expanded clones are given a class, and other clones once, few, many or no size at all.

>TRBD1|TRBJ2-7|.|TRBV5-6
CASSLGTGRSYEQYF
TGTGCCAGCAGCTTGGGGACAGGGAGATCCTACGAGCAGTACTTC
>TRBD1|TRBJ2-5|.|TRBV7-9
CASSSDRGLERETQYF
TGTGCCAGCAGCTCGGACAGGGGGTTAGAGAGAGAGACCCAGTACTTC
>.|TRBJ2-7|once|TRBV4-3
CASSQGGGLYEQYF
TGCGCCAGCAGCCAAGGAGGGGGTCTCTACGAGCAGTACTTC
>TRBD2|TRBJ2-5|.|TRBV15
CATSTPLSGWGEETQYF
TGTGCCACCAGCACCCCCCTTAGCGGGTGGGGGGAAGAGACCCAGTACTTC
>TRBD1|TRBJ2-3|once|TRBV7-9
CASSQSRGHSDTQYF
TGTGCCAGCAGCCAGTCGAGGGGGCATTCAGATACGCAGTATTTT
>TRBD1|TRBJ1-3|.|TRBV11-3
CASSRTGGAAGNTIYF
TGTGCCAGCAGCCGGACAGGGGGCGCCGCTGGAAACACCATATATTTT
>.|TRBJ1-5|.|TRBV7-8
CASSLAVTGSNQPQHF
TGTGCCAGCAGCTTAGCGGTGACAGGAAGCAATCAGCCCCAGCATTTT
>TRBD1|TRBJ2-7|.|TRBV27
CASSSGQGSYEQYF
TGTGCCAGCAGTTCGGGACAGGGATCCTACGAGCAGTACTTC
>.|TRBJ2-5|.|TRBV2
CASSEADRGEETQYF
TGTGCCAGCAGTGAAGCTGATAGGGGTGAAGAGACCCAGTACTTC
>.|TRBJ1-5|.|TRBV19
CASSITPSQPQHF
TGTGCCAGTAGTATTACTCCCTCTCAGCCCCAGCATTTT
>TRBD1|TRBJ2-6|.|TRBV5-6
CASSSTGDGGANVLTF
TGTGCCAGCAGCTCGACAGGGGATGGTGGGGCCAACGTCCTGACTTTC
>.|TRBJ2-1|.|TRBV19
CASSTGASYNEQFF
TGTGCCAGTAGTACCGGGGCATCCTACAATGAGCAGTTCTTC
>.|TRBJ2-1|.|TRBV11-2
CASTRLRGAWEQFF
TGTGCCAGCACTCGTCTGCGAGGGGCGTGGGAGCAGTTCTTC
>.|TRBJ1-1|.|TRBV13
CASSPPLKAATEAFF
TGTGCCAGCAGCCCCCCCCTCAAGGCTGCCACTGAAGCTTTCTTT
>.|TRBJ2-4|.|TRBV18
CASSPLILAKNIQYF
TGTGCCAGCTCACCATTGATTCTAGCCAAAAACATTCAGTACTTC
>.|TRBJ2-7|.|TRBV30
CAWKSAPYEQYF
TGTGCCTGGAAGTCGGCCCCCTACGAGCAGTACTTC
>.|TRBJ1-4|.|TRBV27
CVSSPQIALGKLFF
TGTGTCAGCAGTCCCCAAATTGCCCTTGGGAAACTGTTTTTT
>TRBD1|TRBJ2-2|.|TRBV10-1
CASSDTGGRAELFF
TGCGCCAGCAGTGACACAGGGGGCAGAGCGGAGCTGTTTTTT
>TRBD2|TRBJ2-1|.|TRBV5-6
CASSLLGTSGSNEQFF
TGTGCCAGCAGCTTGCTAGGGACTAGCGGGAGTAATGAGCAGTTCTTC
>.|TRBJ1-1|.|TRBV4-1
CASSQEQLMNTEAFF
TGCGCCAGCAGCCAAGAACAACTCATGAACACTGAAGCTTTCTTT
>TRBD1|TRBJ1-1|.|TRBV5-6
CASSFDRVSTEAFF
TGTGCCAGCAGCTTCGACAGGGTGAGCACTGAAGCTTTCTTT
>.|TRBJ2-1|.|TRBV6-1
CASRLLALTYNEQFF
TGTGCCAGCAGACTCCTAGCGCTTACCTACAATGAGCAGTTCTTC
>TRBD1|TRBJ1-5|once|TRBV4-3
CASSQDLLGQGDQPQHF
TGCGCCAGCAGCCAAGATTTGTTGGGACAGGGTGATCAGCCCCAGCATTTT
>TRBD1|TRBJ1-4|.|TRBV5-5
CASSWTTGGLEKLFF
TGTGCCAGCAGCTGGACAACAGGGGGTCTAGAAAAACTGTTTTTT
>.|TRBJ2-1|.|TRBV27
CATTGVYNEQFF
TGTGCCACCACGGGCGTTTACAATGAGCAGTTCTTC
>.|TRBJ2-1|.|TRBV19
CASTPEGSEDNEQFF
TGTGCCAGTACCCCAGAGGGGTCGGAAGACAATGAGCAGTTCTTC
>TRBD2|TRBJ2-7|.|TRBV2
CASSDPTSGASYEQYF
TGTGCCAGCAGTGACCCGACTAGCGGAGCCTCCTACGAGCAGTACTTC
>TRBD1|TRBJ2-6|.|TRBV18
CASSPGTEGEANVLTF
TGTGCCAGCTCACCGGGGACAGAGGGTGAGGCCAACGTCCTGACTTTC
>.|TRBJ2-1|.|TRBV7-9
CASSFSSEEQFF
TGTGCCAGCAGCTTCTCTAGCGAAGAGCAGTTCTTC
>.|TRBJ1-4|.|TRBV7-9
CASRLEGATNEKLFF
TGTGCCAGCAGGTTAGAGGGTGCAACTAATGAAAAACTGTTTTTT
>.|TRBJ2-7|.|TRBV11-2
CASSLGGTYSYEQYF
TGTGCCAGCAGCTTAGGGGGGACTTACTCCTACGAGCAGTACTTC
>.|TRBJ2-1|few|TRBV9
CASSVAGFASDEQFF
TGTGCCAGCAGCGTAGCGGGATTCGCATCCGATGAGCAGTTCTTC
>.|TRBJ2-1|once|TRBV29-1
CSVEGRQVEQFF
TGCAGCGTTGAAGGCAGACAGGTTGAGCAGTTCTTC
>TRBD1|TRBJ1-1|.|TRBV19
CASKTGIHSFLAFF
TGTGCCAGCAAGACAGGGATACATTCCTTTTTGGCTTTCTTT
>.|TRBJ1-2|.|TRBV9
CASSPRIGPASNYGYTF
TGTGCCAGCAGCCCTCGTATAGGCCCGGCCAGTAACTATGGCTACACCTTC
>TRBD1|TRBJ2-7|.|TRBV5-4
CASSLEGQGLNEQYF
TGTGCCAGCAGCTTGGAGGGACAGGGTCTCAACGAGCAGTACTTC
>.|TRBJ2-3|.|TRBV7-2
CASSSSRELVWDTDTQYF
TGTGCCAGCAGCTCATCAAGGGAGCTAGTTTGGGACACAGATACGCAGTATTTT
>TRBD2|TRBJ2-1|.|TRBV19
CASSLRAGGGYNEQFF
TGTGCCAGTAGTCTCCGGGCGGGAGGTGGCTACAATGAGCAGTTCTTC
>.|TRBJ2-7|.|TRBV4-3
CASSQDAVRGYGEQYF
TGCGCCAGCAGCCAAGATGCCGTGCGCGGGTACGGCGAGCAGTACTTC
>.|TRBJ1-2|.|TRBV2
CASSDGSYGYTF
TGTGCCAGCAGTGACGGGAGCTATGGCTACACCTTC
>.|TRBJ2-2|.|TRBV25-1
CASSLAGNTGELFF
TGTGCCAGCAGTTTAGCAGGGAACACCGGGGAGCTGTTTTTT
>.|TRBJ2-7|.|TRBV29-1
CSVTPGPTGDEQYF
TGCAGCGTGACGCCGGGACCTACTGGGGACGAGCAGTACTTC
>.|TRBJ2-7|.|TRBV19
CASSIGPFEEQYF
TGTGCCAGTAGTATTGGCCCATTCGAAGAGCAGTACTTC
>.|TRBJ2-1|.|TRBV7-4
CASSLSALAGWSYNEQFF
TGTGCCAGCAGCTTATCCGCTCTGGCGGGATGGTCGTACAATGAGCAGTTCTTC
>TRBD2|TRBJ2-1|.|TRBV7-2
CASSFLAGVYNEQFF
TGTGCCAGCAGCTTCCTAGCGGGAGTATACAATGAGCAGTTCTTC
>.|TRBJ1-3|.|TRBV16
CASSQSPENSGNTIYF
TGTGCCAGCAGCCAATCCCCGGAAAACTCTGGAAACACCATATATTTT
>TRBD2|TRBJ2-3|.|TRBV2
CAKRPAGGPKTSTDTQYF
TGTGCCAAGAGGCCAGCGGGAGGGCCGAAAACTAGCACAGATACGCAGTATTTT
>TRBD1|TRBJ1-6|.|TRBV7-2
CASSRGGGVSPLHF
TGTGCCAGCAGCCGAGGAGGGGGCGTTTCACCCCTCCACTTT
>.|TRBJ2-5|.|TRBV7-7
CASSLSIGSIQTQYF
TGTGCCAGCAGCTTAAGTATTGGGTCTATTCAGACCCAGTACTTC
>TRBD1|TRBJ2-6|.|TRBV9
CASSVGTGGVWANVLTF
TGTGCCAGCAGCGTAGGGACAGGGGGCGTTTGGGCCAACGTCCTGACTTTC
>.|TRBJ1-1|.|TRBV28
CASSRPFGRNTEAFF
TGTGCCAGCAGCCGACCCTTCGGGCGGAACACTGAAGCTTTCTTT
>.|TRBJ1-4|.|TRBV28
CASSLTTLDLNEKLFF
TGTGCCAGCAGCCTGACTACCTTGGACTTAAATGAAAAACTGTTTTTT
>TRBD1|TRBJ1-5|.|TRBV4-1
CASSQAEGQGNQPQHF
TGCGCCAGCAGCCAGGCCGAGGGACAGGGAAATCAGCCCCAGCATTTT
>.|TRBJ2-1|.|TRBV11-1
CASSLDREQFF
TGTGCCAGCAGCTTAGATCGTGAGCAGTTCTTC
>.|TRBJ2-5|.|TRBV4-1
CASSQYQGSEETQYF
TGCGCCAGCAGCCAGTACCAGGGGAGTGAAGAGACCCAGTACTTC